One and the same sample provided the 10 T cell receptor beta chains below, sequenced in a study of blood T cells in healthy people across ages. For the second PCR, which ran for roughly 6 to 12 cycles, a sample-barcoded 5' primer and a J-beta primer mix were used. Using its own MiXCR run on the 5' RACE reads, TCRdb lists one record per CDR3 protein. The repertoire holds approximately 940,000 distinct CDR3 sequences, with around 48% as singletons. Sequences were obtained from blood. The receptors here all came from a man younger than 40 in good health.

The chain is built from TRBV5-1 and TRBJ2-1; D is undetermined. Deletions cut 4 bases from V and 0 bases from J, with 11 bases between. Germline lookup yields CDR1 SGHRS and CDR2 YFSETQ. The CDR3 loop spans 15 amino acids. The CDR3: CASSPFGSSYNEQFF. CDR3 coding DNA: TGCGCCAGCAGCCCGTTTGGGTCCTCCTACAATGAGCAGTTCTTC.

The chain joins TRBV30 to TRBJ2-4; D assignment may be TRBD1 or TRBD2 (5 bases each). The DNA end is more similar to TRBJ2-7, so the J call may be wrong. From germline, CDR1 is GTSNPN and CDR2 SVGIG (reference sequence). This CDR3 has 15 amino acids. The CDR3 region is CAWRGEQQPPYEQYF. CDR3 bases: TGTGCCTGGAGGGGGGAACAGCAGCCCCCCTACGAGCAGTACTTC.

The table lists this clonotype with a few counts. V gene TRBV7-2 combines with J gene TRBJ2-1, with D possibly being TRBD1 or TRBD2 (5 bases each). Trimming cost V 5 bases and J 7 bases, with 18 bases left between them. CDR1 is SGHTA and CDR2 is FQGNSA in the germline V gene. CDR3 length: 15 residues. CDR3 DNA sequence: TGTGCCAGCAGCCCAGTGCAGGGCGGGTGGAATGAGCAGTTCTTC. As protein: CASSPVQGGWNEQFF.

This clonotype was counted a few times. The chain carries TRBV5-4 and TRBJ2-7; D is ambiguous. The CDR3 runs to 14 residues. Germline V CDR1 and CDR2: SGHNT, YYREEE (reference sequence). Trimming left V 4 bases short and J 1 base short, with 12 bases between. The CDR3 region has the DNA TGTGCCAGCAGCGGGTCGACTGGTTCCTACGAGCAGTACTTC. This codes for CASSGSTGSYEQYF.

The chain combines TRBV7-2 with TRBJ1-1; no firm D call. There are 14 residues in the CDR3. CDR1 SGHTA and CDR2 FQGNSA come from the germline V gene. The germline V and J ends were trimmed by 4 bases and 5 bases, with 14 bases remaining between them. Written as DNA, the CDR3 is TGTGCCAGCAGCTCCCGACGGTCGGAAACTGAAGCTTTCTTT. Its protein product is CASSSRRSETEAFF.

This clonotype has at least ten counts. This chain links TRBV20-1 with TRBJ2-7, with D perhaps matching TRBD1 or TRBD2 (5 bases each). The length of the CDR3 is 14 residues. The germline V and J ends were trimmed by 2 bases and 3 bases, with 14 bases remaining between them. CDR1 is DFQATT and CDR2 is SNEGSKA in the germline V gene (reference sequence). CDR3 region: CSARNGQGDYEQYF. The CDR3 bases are TGCAGTGCTAGAAATGGCCAGGGAGACTACGAGCAGTACTTC.

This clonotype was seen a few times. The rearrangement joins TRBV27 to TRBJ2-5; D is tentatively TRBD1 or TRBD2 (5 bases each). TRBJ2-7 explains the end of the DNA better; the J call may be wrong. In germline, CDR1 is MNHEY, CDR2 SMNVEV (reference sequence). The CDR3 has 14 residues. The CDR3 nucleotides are TGTGCCAGCGGGGGAACGGGGATCACCTACGAGCAGTACTTC. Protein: CASGGTGITYEQYF.

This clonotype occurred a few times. CDR3 in amino acids: CASRAGGPGNIQYF. The CDR3 nucleotides read TGTGCCAGCAGAGCGGGGGGGCCTGGGAACATTCAGTACTTC. The genes are TRBV6-5 and TRBJ2-4; 10 nucleotides align to TRBD2. The ends lost 6 bases at V and 7 bases at J; junction bases unmatched: 6. The CDR3 length is 14 residues. CDR1 is MNHEY and CDR2 is SVGAGI in the germline V gene.

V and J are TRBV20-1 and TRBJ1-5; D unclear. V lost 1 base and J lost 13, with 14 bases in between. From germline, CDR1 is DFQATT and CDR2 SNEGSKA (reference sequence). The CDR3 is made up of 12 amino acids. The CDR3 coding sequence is TGCAGTGCTAGAGTTGAAGGTCGATCTCAGCATTTT. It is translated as CSARVEGRSQHF.

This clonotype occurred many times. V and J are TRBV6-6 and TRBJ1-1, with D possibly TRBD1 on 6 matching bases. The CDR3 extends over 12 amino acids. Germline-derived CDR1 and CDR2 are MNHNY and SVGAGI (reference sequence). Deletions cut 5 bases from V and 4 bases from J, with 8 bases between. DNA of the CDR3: TGTGCCAGCAGTGGGGGCGGCACTGAAGCTTTCTTT. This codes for CASSGGGTEAFF.